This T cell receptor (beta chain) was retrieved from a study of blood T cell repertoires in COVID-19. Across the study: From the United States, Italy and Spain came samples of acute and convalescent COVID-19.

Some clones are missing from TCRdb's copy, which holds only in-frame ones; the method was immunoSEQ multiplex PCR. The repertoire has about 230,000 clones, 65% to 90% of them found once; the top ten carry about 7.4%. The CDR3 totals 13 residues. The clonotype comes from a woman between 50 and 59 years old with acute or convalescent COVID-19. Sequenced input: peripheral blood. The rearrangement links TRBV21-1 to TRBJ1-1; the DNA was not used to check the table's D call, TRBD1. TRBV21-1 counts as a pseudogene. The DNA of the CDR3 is TGTGCCAGCAGCAAAGAGGGGGAAACTGAAGCTTTCTTT. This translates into CASSKEGETEAFF.